Following are 27 T cell receptor beta chains from one sample sequenced in a study of CD8 T cells in Susac syndrome. Roughly 0.5 to 1 ug RNA was reverse transcribed with random hexamers. Via MiXCR, TCRdb re-called the immunoSEQ multiplex PCR reads, giving one row per CDR3 protein. The sample consists of 180,000 or so distinct CDR3 sequences, around 96% of them appearing once. The sample consisted of CD4+ T cells from PBMCs. These receptors originate from a human donor in good health.

V and J are TRBV12-3 or TRBV12-4 and TRBJ1-6; 9 positions agree with TRBD1. The V gene end was trimmed by 5 bases and the J gene end by 9 bases; junction bases not matched to a gene: 8. The CDR3 length is 15 residues. CDR3 sequence reads: CASSLLDRGGSPLHF. CDR3 nucleotides: TGTGCCAGCAGTCTCCTTGACAGGGGGGGTTCACCCCTCCACTTT.

This chain joins TRBV7-2 and TRBJ2-3; no firm D call. Germline CDR1 reads SGHTA; CDR2 reads FQGNSA. V shed 3 bases and J shed 3 bases, with 7 bases lying between them. The CDR3 contains 13 residues. CDR3 DNA: TGTGCCAGCAGCTTTTCGAGGACAGATACGCAGTATTTT. Its translation: CASSFSRTDTQYF.

V is TRBV12-3 or TRBV12-4 and J is TRBJ1-1; TRBD1 aligns across 9 bases. After removal of 6 bases from V and 4 bases from J, the junction contained 0 bases not matched to a gene. This CDR3 spans 12 amino acids. For the CDR3, the DNA is TGTGCCAGCAGGACAGGGGGCACTGAAGCTTTCTTT. Amino acid sequence: CASRTGGTEAFF.

The chain carries TRBV4-3 and TRBJ1-2; 9 bases align to TRBD1. The germline V gene encodes CDR1 LGHNA and CDR2 YSLEER. The CDR3 runs to 15 residues. J gave up 8 bases and V 0 bases, and 7 bases lay outside the gene matches. As DNA, the CDR3 is TGCGCCAGCAGCCAAGATGTGGGACAGGGACGCGGCTACACCTTC. Residues: CASSQDVGQGRGYTF.

This chain connects TRBV18 to TRBJ1-1; 7 bases map to TRBD1. This CDR3 region has 14 residues. V dropped 1 base and J dropped 11; count of bases not matched to a gene: 10. CDR1 is KGHSH and CDR2 is LQKENI in the germline V gene. The CDR3 region is CASSPRDRAGGAFF. CDR3 sequence (DNA): TGTGCCAGCTCACCACGAGACAGGGCCGGTGGCGCTTTCTTT.

The chain uses TRBV29-1 and TRBJ1-2, with 9 bases identical to TRBD1. V lost 5 bases to trimming and J lost 7 bases; unmatched junction nucleotides: 11. The length of the CDR3 is 14 residues. CDR1 SQVTM and CDR2 ANQGSEA come from the germline V gene. CDR3 nucleotides: TGCAGCGTTCGGAGAACAGGGGGCGGAGGTGGCTACACCTTC. Translation: CSVRRTGGGGGYTF.

The V and J genes are TRBV30 and TRBJ2-3; tentative D call: TRBD1 (6 bases). This CDR3 spans 12 amino acids. V was cut by 2 bases and J by 7 bases, with 10 bases left in between. The germline V gene encodes CDR1 GTSNPN and CDR2 SVGIG (reference sequence). CDR3 loop: CAWSTGSYTQYF. The CDR3 bases are TGTGCCTGGAGTACAGGGTCATATACGCAGTATTTT. The variable domain in full, completed from reference TRBV30 and TRBJ2-3, reads SQTIHQWPATLVQPVGSPLSLECTVEGTSNPNLYWYRQAAGRGLQLLFYSVGIGQISSEVPQNLSASRPQDRQFILSSKKLLLSDSGFYLCAWSTGSYTQYFGPGTRLTVL.

This clonotype was observed once. The V call is TRBV4-3, the J call TRBJ2-5; D possibly uses TRBD1 or TRBD2 (5 bases each). Trimming cost V 1 base and J 4 bases, with 13 bases left between them. Germline values: CDR1 LGHNA, CDR2 YSLEER. The CDR3 extends over 15 amino acids. CDR3 sequence: CASSQGGSGAETQYF. CDR3 sequence (DNA): TGCGCCAGCAGCCAAGGAGGTTCCGGGGCAGAGACCCAGTACTTC.

The CDR3 region has the DNA TGTGCCAGCAGTTACTCAGAGGGAGGCAATTCACCCCTCCACTTT. Translated, it gives CASSYSEGGNSPLHF. The chain uses TRBV6-6 and TRBJ1-6; D remains ambiguous. There are 15 residues in the CDR3. Looked up from germline, CDR1 is MNHNY and CDR2 is SVGAGI (reference sequence). Trimming took 0 bases from V and 7 from J, leaving 10 bases between them.

The chain joins TRBV29-1 to TRBJ2-5; D is unclear. The CDR3 is 13 residues long. V lost 5 bases to trimming and J lost 4 bases, with 14 bases between them. Germline V gene data show CDR1 as SQVTM and CDR2 as ANQGSEA. This chain's CDR3 is CSVTGFLIETQYF. The CDR3 bases are TGCAGCGTTACCGGGTTCCTAATAGAGACCCAGTACTTC.

This clonotype was detected only once. J is TRBJ2-5 and V is TRBV4-1; D remains ambiguous. The CDR3 runs to 13 residues. Trimming shortened V by 0 bases and J by 6 bases, and 8 bases separated the two germline ends. CDR1 MGHRA and CDR2 YSYEKL come from the germline V gene. The CDR3: CASSQDVGKTQYF. CDR3 DNA sequence: TGCGCCAGCAGCCAAGACGTGGGAAAGACCCAGTACTTC.

This chain uses TRBV19 with TRBJ1-2, with TRBD1 as a possible D gene (5 bases). The CDR3 consists of 13 residues. CDR1 is LNHDA, CDR2 SQIVND, per germline (reference sequence). Trimming stripped 5 bases from V and 6 bases from J, with 13 bases between. The chain's CDR3 is CASSVRTIDGYTF. CDR3 coding DNA: TGTGCCAGTAGTGTGCGGACAATAGATGGCTACACCTTC.

This rearrangement joins TRBV9 to TRBJ2-7, with 11 bases that match TRBD1. The CDR3 consists of 16 residues. The V segment lost 0 bases and the J segment 1 base; nucleotides outside the gene matches: 3. Looked up from germline, CDR1 is SGDLS and CDR2 is YYNGEE. The CDR3 reads CASSVGTGGISYEQYF. The DNA of the CDR3 is TGTGCCAGCAGCGTAGGGACAGGGGGCATATCCTACGAGCAGTACTTC.

This chain joins TRBV7-2 and TRBJ2-2; weak D call: TRBD1 (5 bases). The CDR3 has 16 amino acids. V was shortened by 3 bases and J by 0 bases, with 11 bases between the two germline ends. The germline V gene has CDR1 SGHTA and CDR2 FQGNSA. In DNA, the CDR3 is TGTGCCAGCAGCTTCCCGGCGACAGCGAACACCGGGGAGCTGTTTTTT. It is translated as CASSFPATANTGELFF.

The gene calls are TRBV12-5 and TRBJ2-3, with 7 bases identical to TRBD2. Trimming took 2 bases from V and 3 from J; bases not matched to a gene: 2. Germline values: CDR1 LGHNT, CDR2 FRNRAP. CDR3 size: 14 residues. CDR3 in DNA: TGTGCTAGTGGTTTGCAGCGGGGTACAGATACGCAGTATTTT. Translated, it gives CASGLQRGTDTQYF.

The chain couples TRBV15 to TRBJ2-7, with 9 bases fitting TRBD2. Trimming took 0 bases from V and 3 from J; bases not matched to a gene: 3. This CDR3 spans 15 amino acids. Germline CDR1 is LNHNV and CDR2 is YYDKDF (reference sequence). The CDR3 sequence: CATSREASGIYEQYF. In nucleotides, the CDR3 is TGTGCCACCAGCAGAGAGGCTAGCGGGATCTACGAGCAGTACTTC.

The chain uses TRBV20-1 and TRBJ1-6; D might be TRBD1 (6 bases). CDR1 and CDR2 (germline): DFQATT, SNEGSKA (reference sequence). The CDR3 contains 15 residues. V was trimmed by 0 bases and J by 4 bases, leaving 10 bases between them. The CDR3 region has the DNA TGCAGTGCTAGAGAGGAGGGGGTGTATAATTCACCCCTCCACTTT. This codes for CSAREEGVYNSPLHF.

V gene TRBV7-2 combines with J gene TRBJ1-2; 9 bases are shared with TRBD1. The CDR3 is 14 residues long. With 6 bases clipped from V and 7 bases from J, the junction kept 9 bases outside the gene matches. Germline V gene lookup returns CDR1 SGHTA and CDR2 FQGNSA. The CDR3 nucleotides read TGTGCCAGCAGTCCACAGGGGGCTGGGGGTGGCTACACCTTC. Translated, it gives CASSPQGAGGGYTF.

J is TRBJ2-1 and V is TRBV29-1, with D unclear. Germline loops: CDR1 SQVTM, CDR2 ANQGSEA. V dropped 7 bases and J dropped 5 bases, with 6 bases sitting between them. The CDR3 loop spans 10 amino acids. The CDR3 coding sequence is TGCAGCGCCGGCGACAATGAGCAGTTCTTC. It translates to CSAGDNEQFF.

This chain joins TRBV7-9 and TRBJ2-2, with 8 bases lining up with TRBD2. This CDR3 has 15 amino acids. Germline V gene sequence: CDR1 SEHNR, CDR2 FQNEAQ (reference sequence). Trimming took 7 bases from V and 0 from J; bases not matched to a gene: 4. The CDR3 region is CASKRGTANTGELFF. CDR3 DNA: TGTGCCAGCAAGCGGGGGACCGCGAACACCGGGGAGCTGTTTTTT. Full variable domain (remainder filled in from reference TRBV7-9 and TRBJ2-2): DTGVSQNPRHKITKRGQNVTFRCDPISEHNRLYWYRQTLGQGPEFLTYFQNEAQLEKSRLLSDRFSAERPKGSFSTLEIQRTEQGDSAMYLCASKRGTANTGELFFGEGSRLTVL.

The V gene is TRBV20-1, the J gene TRBJ1-6; a weak D match, TRBD1 (5 bases). CDR1 and CDR2 (germline): DFQATT, SNEGSKA (reference sequence). This CDR3 contains 12 residues. Trimming took 6 bases from V and 9 from J, leaving 12 bases between them. CDR3 protein: CSARARLSPLHF. DNA for the CDR3: TGCAGTGCCAGGGCGCGGCTTTCACCCCTCCACTTT.

The chain employs TRBV3-1 and TRBJ1-4; D is possibly TRBD1 (5 bases). The CDR3 totals 14 residues. The germline CDR1 and CDR2 sequences are LGHDT and YNNKEL (reference sequence). V lost 3 bases and J 1 base, leaving 6 bases between the germline ends. The CDR3 DNA reads TGTGCCAGCAGCCAGAGGGGAACTAATGAAAAACTGTTTTTT. Translated, it gives CASSQRGTNEKLFF.

The chain has TRBV27 and TRBJ1-6; no reliable D call. The CDR3 is 15 amino acids. Germline-derived CDR1 and CDR2 are MNHEY and SMNVEV (reference sequence). V was shortened by 7 bases and J by 7 bases, with 17 bases between the two germline ends. CDR3 residues: CASTLGGSINSPLHF. DNA of the CDR3: TGTGCCAGCACTCTCGGAGGATCTATAAATTCACCCCTCCACTTT.

The chain combines TRBV29-1 with TRBJ2-1, with 10 bases lining up with TRBD1. This CDR3 region has 12 residues. Germline assignment: CDR1 SQVTM and CDR2 ANQGSEA. The J segment lost 8 bases and the V segment lost 5 bases, leaving 3 bases of the junction unmatched. This CDR3 reads CSVRTGGDEQFF. The CDR3 coding sequence is TGCAGCGTTCGGACAGGGGGTGATGAGCAGTTCTTC.

V usage is TRBV30 and J usage is TRBJ2-6; 10 bases fit TRBD2. The junction had 7 bases not matched to a gene; V was cut back by 8 bases and J by 0 bases. This CDR3 comprises 16 residues. Germline V gene data show CDR1 as GTSNPN and CDR2 as SVGIG (reference sequence). This CDR3 reads CAVASGGSSGANVLTF. The CDR3 DNA is TGTGCCGTTGCTAGCGGGGGAAGCTCTGGGGCCAACGTCCTGACTTTC. Supplemented by reference TRBV30 and TRBJ2-6, the full variable domain reads SQTIHQWPATLVQPVGSPLSLECTVEGTSNPNLYWYRQAAGRGLQLLFYSVGIGQISSEVPQNLSASRPQDRQFILSSKKLLLSDSGFYLCAVASGGSSGANVLTFGAGSRLTVL.

This chain connects TRBV25-1 to TRBJ1-6; 11 positions agree with TRBD1. Trimming at V came to 6 bases and at J to 7 bases, leaving 2 bases not matched to a gene. CDR3 length: 14 amino acids. Germline CDR1 is MGHDK and CDR2 is SYGVNS. CDR3 amino acids: CASRGDRGNSPLHF. The CDR3 DNA reads as TGTGCCAGCAGGGGGGACAGGGGGAATTCACCCCTCCACTTT.

The chain carries TRBV12-3 or TRBV12-4 and TRBJ1-2; weak D call: TRBD1 (6 bases). This CDR3 comprises 12 residues. V was pared by 5 bases and J by 6 bases, with 10 bases between. This CDR3 reads CASSRRQDGYTF. In nucleotides, the CDR3 is TGTGCCAGCAGTCGAAGACAGGATGGCTACACCTTC.